These 26 T cell receptor beta chains originate from one sample sequenced in a study of OX40 agonist ivuxolimab in advanced cancers. Sequencing used immunoSEQ multiplex PCR; TCRdb keeps in-frame clones, though not all of them. The sample lists some 60,000 clones, 85% seen once, with over 3.5% in the top ten. Sequences were derived from CD4+ or CD8+ T cells sorted from blood, sampled in a trial of the OX40 agonist ivuxolimab. Receptors were obtained from an adult with an advanced solid tumor such as melanoma, head and neck, liver or kidney cancer.

The chain recombines TRBV7-2 with TRBJ2-1; perhaps TRBD1 as D (7 bases). V dropped 2 bases and J dropped 1 base, with 9 bases sitting between them. Germline loops: CDR1 SGHTA, CDR2 FQGNSA. CDR3 length: 15 amino acids. CDR3 loop: CASSLQGGSYNEQFF. CDR3 nucleotide sequence: TGTGCCAGCAGCTTACAGGGGGGATCCTACAATGAGCAGTTCTTC.

This rearrangement joins TRBV7-8 to TRBJ2-1; 9 nucleotides agree with TRBD2. The V gene end was trimmed by 5 bases and the J gene end by 6 bases; junction bases not matched to a gene: 8. Germline V gives CDR1 SGHVS, CDR2 FQNEAQ. The CDR3 is 15 amino acids. The chain's CDR3 is CASSHTSGSINEQFF. CDR3 nucleotide sequence: TGTGCCAGCAGCCACACTAGCGGGTCCATCAATGAGCAGTTCTTC. Together with reference TRBV7-8 and TRBJ2-1, the CDR3 gives the full variable domain: GAGVSQSPRYKVAKRGQDVALRCDPISGHVSLFWYQQALGQGPEFLTYFQNEAQLDKSGLPSDRFFAERPEGSVSTLKIQRTQQEDSAVYLCASSHTSGSINEQFFGPGTRLTVL.

A single count supports this clone. The genes are TRBV2 and TRBJ2-7; D may correspond to TRBD1 or TRBD2 (6 bases each). V gave up 5 bases and J gave up 6 bases, with 20 bases separating them. The CDR3 covers 15 residues. Germline CDR1 is SNHLY and CDR2 is FYNNEI. CDR3 region: CASSRETGPGGEQYF. For the CDR3, the DNA is TGTGCCAGCAGTCGCGAGACAGGCCCCGGGGGCGAGCAGTACTTC.

The CDR3 region has the DNA TGCGCCAGCAGCTTGGCCACCGCAGGGGGCGCTTACAATGAGCAGTTCTTC. Amino acids: CASSLATAGGAYNEQFF. The rearrangement uses TRBV5-1 and TRBJ2-1; 8 nucleotides match TRBD1. Germline V gene data show CDR1 as SGHRS and CDR2 as YFSETQ. CDR3 length: 17 residues. With 0 bases clipped from V and 4 bases from J, the junction kept 9 bases outside the gene matches.

This chain connects TRBV11-1 to TRBJ2-1; a possible D gene is TRBD2 (6 bases). Per germline, CDR1 SGHAT and CDR2 FQDESV (reference sequence). The CDR3 loop spans 14 amino acids. V lost 3 bases and J 3 bases, leaving 9 bases between the germline ends. CDR3 protein: CASSFGRDYNEQFF. The CDR3 nucleotides are TGTGCCAGCAGCTTCGGGCGGGACTACAATGAGCAGTTCTTC.

The rearrangement links TRBV5-8 to TRBJ1-3; perhaps TRBD1 as D (5 bases). With 2 bases removed from V and 3 bases from J, the gap between germline ends came to 6 bases. Germline assignment: CDR1 SGHTS and CDR2 YDEGEE. The CDR3 loop spans 13 amino acids. In DNA form, the CDR3 reads TGTGCCAGCAGCTTAAGGGGTGGAAACACCATATATTTT. This sequence encodes CASSLRGGNTIYF.

The chain combines TRBV9 with TRBJ1-5; 8 bases map to TRBD1. The CDR3 loop spans 14 amino acids. V gave up 3 bases and J gave up 6 bases; unmatched junction bases: 5. From germline, CDR1 is SGDLS and CDR2 YYNGEE. The CDR3 here is CASSAGQGTQPQHF. Written as DNA, the CDR3 is TGTGCCAGCAGCGCCGGACAGGGCACTCAGCCCCAGCATTTT.

The chain couples TRBV9 to TRBJ2-4, with D perhaps TRBD2 (6 bases). CDR1 is SGDLS, CDR2 YYNGEE, per germline. The CDR3 is 16 residues long. V was cut by 0 bases and J by 9 bases, with 19 bases left in between. As DNA, the CDR3 is TGTGCCAGCAGCGTAGGAGGTGCGGGGTCCTCAAGCATTCAGTACTTC. This translates into CASSVGGAGSSSIQYF.

This chain uses TRBV5-5 with TRBJ2-7; 7 positions match TRBD1. In germline, CDR1 is SGHKS, CDR2 YYEKEE (reference sequence). Trimming removed 0 bases from V and 4 bases from J; junction bases left unmatched: 7. The CDR3 length is 15 residues. Written as DNA, the CDR3 is TGTGCCAGCAGCTTGGGGCCAGGGGGTAGGTACGAGCAGTACTTC. It specifies CASSLGPGGRYEQYF.

This clone was counted once. This chain joins TRBV25-1 and TRBJ1-3, with 8 bases matching TRBD1. Per germline, CDR1 MGHDK and CDR2 SYGVNS. This CDR3 has 15 amino acids. J lost 1 base, V lost 9 bases, and 8 bases had no gene match. The DNA of the CDR3 is TGTGCCAGTTCGACAGGGGCGAGATCTGGAAACACCATATATTTT. This codes for CASSTGARSGNTIYF.

This clone was observed a handful of times. V gene TRBV10-3 combines with J gene TRBJ1-2, with unresolved D. Germline-derived CDR1 and CDR2 are ENHRY and SYGVKD. The CDR3 spans 11 residues. V gave up 9 bases and J gave up 3 bases, with 8 bases separating them. The CDR3 loop reads CAITGDYGYTF. The CDR3 nucleotides are TGTGCCATAACGGGTGACTATGGCTACACCTTC.

This clone occurred a few times. The chain employs TRBV5-1 and TRBJ2-7, with 9 bases lining up with TRBD2. The CDR3 runs to 15 residues. The junction had 5 bases not matched to a gene; V was cut back by 0 bases and J by 4 bases. Per the germline V gene, CDR1 is SGHRS and CDR2 is YFSETQ. CDR3 sequence: CASSLGSGGSYEQYF. The CDR3 DNA is TGCGCCAGCAGCTTGGGGAGCGGGGGGTCTTACGAGCAGTACTTC.

The chain couples TRBV27 to TRBJ2-2; 7 bases fit TRBD1. The germline gives CDR1 MNHEY, CDR2 SMNVEV (reference sequence). Trimming at V came to 5 bases and at J to 6 bases, leaving 15 bases not matched to a gene. The CDR3 is made up of 17 amino acids. The CDR3 DNA reads TGTGCCAGCAGTCCCTCCTGGACAGGCCTAGCAGCCGGGGAGCTGTTTTTT. Translating gives CASSPSWTGLAAGELFF.

The V call is TRBV6-1, the J call TRBJ1-1; perhaps TRBD1 as D (5 bases). V lost 8 bases and J 0 bases, leaving 10 bases between the germline ends. Germline V gene lookup returns CDR1 MNHNS and CDR2 SASEGT. This CDR3 is 13 amino acids long. The DNA for the CDR3 is TGTGCCAGCGTTGAGGGGTTGAACACTGAAGCTTTCTTT. Translated: CASVEGLNTEAFF.

The rearrangement uses TRBV19 and TRBJ1-5; 7 nucleotides align to TRBD1. The germline V gene has CDR1 LNHDA and CDR2 SQIVND (reference sequence). The CDR3 extends over 14 amino acids. V was clipped by 4 bases and J by 8 bases; unmatched bases: 8. This CDR3 reads CASSNEAGGKPQHF. The CDR3 DNA is TGTGCCAGTAGTAATGAGGCAGGGGGAAAGCCCCAGCATTTT.

This chain links TRBV10-2 with TRBJ2-7, with D tentatively TRBD1 or TRBD2 (6 bases each). V lost 6 bases and J 2 bases, leaving 14 bases between the germline ends. The CDR3 covers 14 residues. CDR1 and CDR2 (germline): WSHSY, SAAADI. CDR3 sequence reads: CASRRRGVAYEQYF. CDR3 bases: TGCGCCAGCAGGCGGAGGGGGGTTGCCTACGAGCAGTACTTC.

The chain joins TRBV7-9 to TRBJ1-1; a weak D match, TRBD1 (5 bases). Germline V lookup: CDR1 SEHNR, CDR2 FQNEAQ (reference sequence). Deletions cut 0 bases from V and 3 bases from J, with 5 bases between. The CDR3 spans 13 residues. CDR3 sequence: CASSLAGDTEAFF. In DNA form, the CDR3 reads TGTGCCAGCAGCTTAGCAGGGGACACTGAAGCTTTCTTT.

This sequence joins TRBV28 and TRBJ1-6; D might be TRBD1 (5 bases). Trimming took 6 bases from V and 6 from J, leaving 18 bases between them. Germline V CDR1 and CDR2: MDHEN, SYDVKM. CDR3 length equals 16 residues. For the CDR3, the DNA is TGTGCCAGCAGACGAAAGACAGTTAGGCCTAATTCACCCCTCCACTTT. Encoded protein: CASRRKTVRPNSPLHF.

The rearrangement uses TRBV7-8 and TRBJ1-2, with 9 bases identical to TRBD1. Germline V gives CDR1 SGHVS, CDR2 FQNEAQ. This CDR3 region has 15 residues. The ends lost 0 bases at V and 2 bases at J; junction bases unmatched: 1. The CDR3: CASSLAGQGNYGYTF. In DNA, the CDR3 is TGTGCCAGCAGCTTAGCGGGACAGGGAAACTATGGCTACACCTTC. The whole variable domain, remainder taken from reference TRBV7-8 and TRBJ1-2, is GAGVSQSPRYKVAKRGQDVALRCDPISGHVSLFWYQQALGQGPEFLTYFQNEAQLDKSGLPSDRFFAERPEGSVSTLKIQRTQQEDSAVYLCASSLAGQGNYGYTFGSGTRLTVV.

V usage is TRBV6-6 and J usage is TRBJ2-2, with TRBD2 matching over 9 bases. The J segment lost 7 bases and the V segment lost 0 bases, leaving 6 bases of the junction unmatched. This CDR3 region has 16 residues. Looked up from germline, CDR1 is MNHNY and CDR2 is SVGAGI (reference sequence). CDR3 in DNA: TGTGCCAGCAGTTACTCGACTAGCGGAGGGAACGGGGAGCTGTTTTTT. Protein: CASSYSTSGGNGELFF.

This clone was counted between two and nine times. The CDR3 bases are TGTGCCAGTAGCGGGGGGCTAGCGGGGGCCCCTAGCACAGATACGCAGTATTTT. This codes for CASSGGLAGAPSTDTQYF. V gene TRBV19 combines with J gene TRBJ2-3; TRBD2 matches 10 bases. Trimming at V came to 6 bases and at J to 0 bases, leaving 12 bases not matched to a gene. The CDR3 extends over 18 amino acids. Germline CDR1 reads LNHDA; CDR2 reads SQIVND (reference sequence).

J is TRBJ2-2 and V is TRBV2; possibly TRBD1 for D (6 bases). CDR1 is SNHLY and CDR2 is FYNNEI in the germline V gene. The V end lost 7 bases, the J end lost 5 bases, and 8 bases lay between the germline ends. This CDR3 spans 12 amino acids. The CDR3 loop is CASKGETGELFF. CDR3 sequence (DNA): TGTGCCAGCAAGGGGGAAACCGGGGAGCTGTTTTTT.

This chain connects TRBV18 to TRBJ1-2; no clear D gene. V shed 1 base and J shed 4 bases, with 13 bases lying between them. CDR1 KGHSH and CDR2 LQKENI come from the germline V gene. The CDR3 extends over 15 amino acids. CDR3 in amino acids: CASSPQGAVTYGYTF. The CDR3 DNA reads as TGTGCCAGCTCACCACAAGGAGCAGTTACCTATGGCTACACCTTC.

The chain couples TRBV6-1 to TRBJ1-4; D may be TRBD1 (6 bases). With 4 bases removed from V and 3 bases from J, the gap between germline ends came to 15 bases. This CDR3 comprises 16 residues. CDR1 is MNHNS, CDR2 SASEGT, per germline. The CDR3: CASSGIEDSSNEKLFF. The DNA of the CDR3 is TGTGCCAGCAGTGGGATCGAGGACAGCTCTAATGAAAAACTGTTTTTT.

The chain is built from TRBV28 and TRBJ1-5; D gene uncertain. Germline CDR1 is MDHEN and CDR2 is SYDVKM. The CDR3 contains 14 residues. V lost 3 bases and J 2 bases, leaving 8 bases between the germline ends. CDR3: CASSFLSGNQPQHF. In nucleotides, the CDR3 is TGTGCCAGCAGTTTTCTTTCCGGCAATCAGCCCCAGCATTTT.

The chain carries TRBV1 and TRBJ1-1. TRBV1 is labeled a pseudogene. This CDR3 has 12 amino acids. The CDR3 DNA reads as TGCACCAGCACCGACCCTACACGGGGAGCTTTCTTT. Translation: CTSTDPTRGAFF.